What follows are 17 T cell receptor beta chains derived from one specimen sequenced in a study of response to subunit inactivated influenza vaccine. TCRdb recomputed calls from the RT-PCR reads with MiXCR, one row per CDR3 protein. Here the sample spans over 450,000 distinct CDR3 sequences, 10% to 15% being singletons. The sample in question was PBMCs from blood, obtained more than 35 days after vaccination. The receptors derive from a man aged 45-60 years who received an inactivated influenza vaccine.

This clonotype was counted only a few times. J is TRBJ2-7 and V is TRBV5-5; D remains unclear. The CDR3 runs 14 residues. The V end lost 1 base, the J end lost 2 bases, and 10 bases lay between the germline ends. Germline V gene lookup returns CDR1 SGHKS and CDR2 YYEKEE (reference sequence). CDR3 amino acids: CASSLIAEPYEQYF. In DNA, the CDR3 is TGTGCCAGCAGCTTGATTGCAGAACCCTACGAGCAGTACTTC.

In its sample, this clonotype was seen a few times. The rearrangement uses TRBV7-8 and TRBJ1-5; D is unresolved. There are 16 residues in the CDR3. V lost 0 bases and J 1 base, leaving 10 bases between the germline ends. CDR1 SGHVS and CDR2 FQNEAQ come from the germline V gene. The CDR3, as DNA: TGTGCCAGCAGCTTAGCGGATTATAGAAGCAATCAGCCCCAGCATTTT. It is translated as CASSLADYRSNQPQHF.

CDR3 nucleotide sequence: TGTGCCAGCAGCCAAGTTGCGGGGGCGATAGTTGGCTACACCTTC. Translating gives CASSQVAGAIVGYTF. V gene TRBV4-2 combines with J gene TRBJ1-2; a weak D match, TRBD1 (6 bases). The CDR3 consists of 15 residues. Trimming pared 1 base from V and 7 bases from J, leaving 16 bases between. Germline CDR1 and CDR2: LGHNA and YNFKEQ.

This clonotype was recorded many times. The chain couples TRBV29-1 to TRBJ1-3; D perhaps matches TRBD1 (5 bases). Deletions cut 6 bases from V and 14 bases from J, with 20 bases between. CDR3 length: 12 residues. Germline V gives CDR1 SQVTM, CDR2 ANQGSEA. The CDR3 region has the DNA TGCAGCGTCAACTTGGACACGCAACGTCTATATTTT. Its translation is CSVNLDTQRLYF.

This clonotype turned up a few times. CDR3 loop: CASSLEDGTGVGAFF. DNA for the CDR3: TGCGCCAGCAGCTTGGAAGACGGGACGGGGGTAGGAGCTTTCTTT. This chain links TRBV5-1 with TRBJ1-1; perhaps TRBD1 as D (5 bases). The V gene's germline CDR1 is SGHRS and CDR2 YFSETQ. Trimming shortened V by 0 bases and J by 10 bases, and 19 bases separated the two germline ends. The CDR3 consists of 15 residues.

A few counts support this clonotype. The chain joins TRBV7-2 to TRBJ2-5; D perhaps matches TRBD1 (5 bases). CDR1 and CDR2 from the germline V gene are SGHTA and FQGNSA. Trimming left V 6 bases short and J 4 bases short, with 18 bases between. The CDR3 is 15 residues long. The CDR3 coding sequence is TGTGCCAGCAGTCCACGGCCAGGGAAGGGAGAGACCCAGTACTTC. Protein product: CASSPRPGKGETQYF.

This clonotype was picked up a small number of times. This chain joins TRBV11-2 and TRBJ2-6, with 7 bases that match TRBD1. The ends lost 6 bases at V and 0 bases at J; junction bases unmatched: 11. From germline, CDR1 is SGHAT and CDR2 FQNNGV. The CDR3 runs 18 residues. The CDR3, as DNA: TGTGCCAGCAGTCAGACCGGGACAGTGAGCTCTGGGGCCAACGTCCTGACTTTC. Amino acids: CASSQTGTVSSGANVLTF.

The V and J genes are TRBV3-1 and TRBJ2-1, with 7 bases identical to TRBD2. The ends lost 4 bases at V and 5 bases at J; junction bases unmatched: 8. CDR3 length equals 15 residues. Germline V gene lookup returns CDR1 LGHDT and CDR2 YNNKEL (reference sequence). CDR3 region: CASSPRGRFDNEQFF. The CDR3 DNA reads TGTGCCAGCAGCCCGCGGGGGAGATTCGACAATGAGCAGTTCTTC.

This clonotype has just a few counts. The rearrangement uses TRBV20-1 and TRBJ1-5; D ambiguous. The germline V gene encodes CDR1 DFQATT and CDR2 SNEGSKA (reference sequence). The CDR3 is made up of 13 amino acids. Trimming pared 3 bases from V and 3 bases from J, leaving 9 bases between. Here the CDR3 DNA reads TGCAGTGCTAGTCCCGGGGTCAATCAGCCCCAGCATTTT. Translation gives CSASPGVNQPQHF.

This clonotype was seen a handful of times. This chain connects TRBV20-1 to TRBJ1-3; D gene uncertain. The V and J ends lost 6 bases and 1 base respectively, with 16 bases between them. Germline CDR1 reads DFQATT; CDR2 reads SNEGSKA (reference sequence). This CDR3 is built from 15 residues. CDR3 sequence: CSAGRWERSGNTIYF. The DNA of the CDR3 is TGCAGTGCCGGACGTTGGGAGAGGTCTGGAAACACCATATATTTT.

This clonotype was detected a few times. The chain is built from TRBV4-1 and TRBJ2-3, with a tentative D call TRBD1 (7 bases). The V gene's germline CDR1 is MGHRA and CDR2 YSYEKL. V dropped 4 bases and J dropped 3 bases, with 14 bases sitting between them. CDR3 length equals 15 residues. CDR3 bases: TGCGCCAGCAGCCGCGTACAGGGGAGGACAGATACGCAGTATTTT. Amino acids: CASSRVQGRTDTQYF.

This chain joins TRBV27 and TRBJ1-2; 11 bases line up with TRBD1. Germline loops: CDR1 MNHEY, CDR2 SMNVEV (reference sequence). The junction had 10 bases not matched to a gene; V was cut back by 5 bases and J by 8 bases. The CDR3 runs to 15 residues. The CDR3 nucleotides are TGTGCCAGCAGTACCCCCGGGACAGGGGGGAAGGGCTACACCTTC. Residues: CASSTPGTGGKGYTF.

This clonotype appeared many times. This chain uses TRBV20-1 with TRBJ2-3; D possibly corresponds to TRBD1 (5 bases). The CDR3 spans 16 residues. The V end was cut by 3 bases, the J end by 0 bases, with 16 bases between. The germline V gene encodes CDR1 DFQATT and CDR2 SNEGSKA (reference sequence). The CDR3 DNA reads as TGCAGTGCTAGGGACCCCGGACATAGTAGCACAGATACGCAGTATTTT. Encoded protein: CSARDPGHSSTDTQYF.

A few counts support this clonotype. The rearrangement links TRBV20-1 to TRBJ1-5; D unresolved. The CDR3 is 10 residues long. CDR1 is DFQATT, CDR2 SNEGSKA, per germline (reference sequence). This CDR3 is CRVCNQPQHF. CDR3 coding DNA: TGCAGGGTTTGCAATCAGCCCCAGCATTTT.

This clonotype was seen more than once but under ten times. The V gene is TRBV20-1, the J gene TRBJ1-3; 7 bases are a match to TRBD1. Germline V CDR1 and CDR2: DFQATT, SNEGSKA (reference sequence). Trimming removed 0 bases from V and 3 bases from J; junction bases left unmatched: 8. The CDR3 totals 16 residues. CDR3 sequence: CSARDSTGTDGNTIYF. The CDR3 DNA reads TGCAGTGCTAGAGATTCGACAGGGACCGATGGAAACACCATATATTTT.

In its sample, this clonotype was seen a few times. This chain joins TRBV12-3 or TRBV12-4 and TRBJ2-1; 12 nucleotides line up with TRBD2. The CDR3 is made up of 15 amino acids. J gave up 4 bases and V 6 bases, and 4 bases lay outside the gene matches. CDR3 loop: CASRPSGGVYNEQFF. CDR3 coding DNA: TGTGCCAGCAGACCTAGCGGGGGGGTTTACAATGAGCAGTTCTTC.

CDR3 loop: CASSPGTASTDTQYF. For the CDR3, the DNA is TGTGCCAGCAGTCCGGGGACGGCTAGCACAGATACGCAGTATTTT. The genes are TRBV6-1 and TRBJ2-3; D possibly uses TRBD1 or TRBD2 (5 bases each). V was cut by 5 bases and J by 0 bases, with 12 bases left in between. CDR1 and CDR2 from the germline V gene are MNHNS and SASEGT. The CDR3 spans 15 residues.